The rows below give T cell receptor beta chains drawn from one sample of a study of T cell repertoires in cytomegalovirus infection. TCRdb re-called the reads with MiXCR, one entry per CDR3 protein. The table shows 290,000 or so distinct CDR3 sequences, with roughly a quarter occurring only once. Sample: PBMCs. Receptors originate from a human donor in good health (CMV status not recorded). Some clones in this sample may be carry-over from other donors' samples. The CDR3 runs from the conserved cysteine through the conserved F or W. The order of the fields is V gene, clone size, J gene, D gene, CDR3 DNA, CDR3 protein. The D gene is left open where the match is weak. Not every row has a clone size; where given, it reads once, few, many or a size class.

>TRBV20-1|NA|TRBJ2-3|NA
TGCAGTGCTAGCCTTCTTTTATGGTCAGATACGCAGTATTTT
CSASLLLWSDTQYF
>TRBV2|NA|TRBJ2-7|NA
TGTGCCAGCAGTGATGAGAGGATCTCCTACGAGCAGTACTTC
CASSDERISYEQYF
>TRBV6-6|NA|TRBJ1-1|NA
TGTGCCAGCAGTACTCAGGGGAGGGGCTCGGTCACTGAAGCTTTCTTT
CASSTQGRGSVTEAFF
>TRBV28|NA|TRBJ2-2|NA
TGTGCCAGCAGTCCTGGTGGAGGGCCGAACACCGGGGAGCTGTTTTTT
CASSPGGGPNTGELFF
>TRBV5-1|few|TRBJ1-1|TRBD1
TGCGCCAGCGACAGGGGAGAGTTTGGGGCTGAAGCTTTCTTT
CASDRGEFGAEAFF
>TRBV7-2|few|TRBJ2-1|TRBD2
TGTGCCAGCAGCTTATGGGCGGGAGGGGTGAATGAGCAGTTCTTC
CASSLWAGGVNEQFF
>TRBV2|NA|TRBJ1-2|NA
TGTGCCAGCACGGAGACGGCTTATGGCTACACCTTC
CASTETAYGYTF
>TRBV10-3|few|TRBJ2-3|NA
TGTGCCATTAGGCCTGGACCCCCCTCTAGCACAGATACGCAGTATTTT
CAIRPGPPSSTDTQYF
>TRBV19|many|TRBJ1-2|TRBD1
TGTGCCACGGACGAGACAGGGGGCCATGGCTACACCTTC
CATDETGGHGYTF
>TRBV11-2|many|TRBJ2-2|NA
TGTGCCAGCATCAGGGACACGAACACCGGGGAGCTGTTTTTT
CASIRDTNTGELFF
>TRBV20-1|NA|TRBJ2-1|TRBD1
TGCAGTGCTAGAGATCGACAGGGGGTCGAATTATACAATGAGCAGTTCTTC
CSARDRQGVELYNEQFF
>TRBV11-2|NA|TRBJ1-1|TRBD1
TGTGCCAGCAGCCGGGGGGACAGGGGAGCAACTGAAGCTTTCTTT
CASSRGDRGATEAFF
>TRBV28|few|TRBJ2-7|NA
TGTGCCAGCAGCAGGACCCTTTCACCCGTCACCTACGAGCAGTACTTC
CASSRTLSPVTYEQYF
>TRBV18|NA|TRBJ2-1|NA
TGTGCCAGCTCCCGGGCGCGAGGGGGTCGTTACAATGAGCAGTTCTTC
CASSRARGGRYNEQFF
>TRBV5-6|once|TRBJ1-6|NA
TGTGCCAGCAGCTTCGGGGGGGGGGAGTATAATTCACCCCTCCACTTT
CASSFGGGEYNSPLHF
>TRBV10-3|NA|TRBJ2-3|NA
TGTGCCATCAGTGAGACGGATACGCAGTATTTT
CAISETDTQYF
>TRBV6-2/TRBV6-3|NA|TRBJ2-2|NA
TGTGCCAGCAGTTACTTGGGGGGCACCGGGGAGCTGTTTTTT
CASSYLGGTGELFF
>TRBV4-3|NA|TRBJ2-7|NA
TGCGCCAGCAGCCAAGTGATCTCCTACGAGCAGTACTTC
CASSQVISYEQYF
>TRBV7-3|NA|TRBJ2-3|NA
TGTGCCAGCAGCCTAAGGTGGGGGAAGAGGGAAGATACGCAGTATTTT
CASSLRWGKREDTQYF
>TRBV30|NA|TRBJ2-2|TRBD2
TGTGCCTGGGGACTAGCGGGGGTCAACACCGGGGAGCTGTTTTTT
CAWGLAGVNTGELFF
>TRBV7-9|NA|TRBJ1-1|NA
TGTGCCAGCAGCTCACCGTCTCCTGAAGCTTTCTTT
CASSSPSPEAFF
>TRBV7-4|few|TRBJ2-5|NA
TGTGCCAGCAGCTTAGTCGCAGGGGAAGAGACCCAGTACTTC
CASSLVAGEETQYF
>TRBV30|few|TRBJ1-2|NA
TGTGCCTGTACAGAGGGCTGGATCCGGGACTACACCTTC
CACTEGWIRDYTF
>TRBV7-9|few|TRBJ2-1|NA
TGTGCCAGCAGCTTGGGCAACAATGAGCAGTTCTTC
CASSLGNNEQFF
>TRBV20-1|NA|TRBJ2-3|TRBD2
TGCAGTGCCCAGTCTGGGGGAGGGCCAGATTTGTCGGATACGCAGTATTTT
CSAQSGGGPDLSDTQYF
>TRBV5-1|few|TRBJ2-7|NA
TGCGCCAGCAGCATGGACAGTCCCTCCTACGAGCAGTACTTC
CASSMDSPSYEQYF
>TRBV12-3/TRBV12-4|NA|TRBJ2-1|TRBD2
TGTGCCAGCAGTTTCCGGCCGGGTGCGGGGGGTAGGGATGAGCAGTTCTTC
CASSFRPGAGGRDEQFF
>TRBV11-2|NA|TRBJ2-7|NA
TGTGCCAGCAGCTTAGTGGGCGCCACCTACGAGCAGTACTTC
CASSLVGATYEQYF
>TRBV7-2|many|TRBJ1-2|TRBD1
TGTGCCAGCAGCTTTGTACCGGGACAGGCCTTTGGGTACACCTTC
CASSFVPGQAFGYTF
>TRBV7-2|many|TRBJ2-7|NA
TGTGCCAGCAGCTTAGGACTAAGAGGAGAAAGATACGAGCAGTACTTC
CASSLGLRGERYEQYF
>TRBV7-2|many|TRBJ2-1|NA
TGTGCCAGCAGCCAAGCGGCGGCCTCCTACAATGAGCAGTTCTTC
CASSQAAASYNEQFF
>TRBV6-2/TRBV6-3|once|TRBJ1-1|NA
TGTGCCAGCAGTTACGGGAGGGGCCGGTTGAACACTGAAGCTTTCTTT
CASSYGRGRLNTEAFF
>TRBV12-3/TRBV12-4|few|TRBJ2-2|NA
TGTGCCAGCAGTACCCCCAGACAGGACACCGGGGAGCTGTTTTTT
CASSTPRQDTGELFF
>TRBV5-1|NA|TRBJ2-2|NA
TGCGCCAGCAGCCGGGACTTGTCCGGGGAGCTGTTTTTT
CASSRDLSGELFF
>TRBV20-1|NA|TRBJ2-3|TRBD2
TGCAGTGCCAAGGGACTAGCCCCAGATACGCAGTATTTT
CSAKGLAPDTQYF
>TRBV20-1|few|TRBJ2-2|NA
TGCAGTGCTAGGTCGTCTAGGTCCGGGGAGCTGTTTTTT
CSARSSRSGELFF
>TRBV20-1|few|TRBJ2-5|TRBD2
TGCAGTGCTAGGGGACTAGCGGCGGAGGCCCAGTACTTC
CSARGLAAEAQYF
>TRBV20-1|few|TRBJ2-7|NA
TGCAGTGCGCGGACCCAGAGAGCCTCCTACGAGCAGTACTTC
CSARTQRASYEQYF
>TRBV24-1|once|TRBJ2-7|NA
TGTGCCACCAGTGATTCGAGAGCGGAAATCTACGAGCAGTACTTC
CATSDSRAEIYEQYF
>TRBV14|few|TRBJ1-4|NA
TGTGCCAGCAGCCAATTCTACAGGGATGGTGAAAAACTGTTTTTT
CASSQFYRDGEKLFF
>TRBV7-9|few|TRBJ2-3|TRBD2
TGTGCCAGCAGCGCAGGACTAGCGAACACAGATACGCAGTATTTT
CASSAGLANTDTQYF
>TRBV7-2|NA|TRBJ2-3|NA
TGTGCCAGCAGCTTAGCGGGACCGGCAGATACGCAGTATTTT
CASSLAGPADTQYF
>TRBV5-4|few|TRBJ2-1|TRBD2
TGTGCCAGCAGCAGCAATAGCGGGAGAGCAGACAATGAGCAGTTCTTC
CASSSNSGRADNEQFF
>TRBV5-6|few|TRBJ1-5|NA
TGTGCCAGCAGCTTTGGGGCTGATCAGCCCCAGCATTTT
CASSFGADQPQHF